The 22 T cell receptor beta chains below all came from one sample that was sequenced in a study of blood T cell repertoires in COVID-19. Profiled with immunoSEQ multiplex PCR; TCRdb holds only in-frame clones, not every one. The data hold 250,000 to 350,000 clones, with around 86% observed a single time. The sequenced sample was peripheral blood. These receptors all stem from a woman aged 40 to 50 who had recovered from COVID-19.

The chain carries TRBV7-9 and TRBJ1-6; D ambiguous. Germline V gene lookup returns CDR1 SEHNR and CDR2 FQNEAQ (reference sequence). CDR3 length: 12 residues. The V end lost 0 bases, the J end lost 13 bases, and 7 bases lay between the germline ends. The CDR3 nucleotides are TGTGCCAGCAGCTTAGCCGGCGGGCCCCTCCACTTT. As protein: CASSLAGGPLHF.

The chain employs TRBV29-1 and TRBJ2-7; 8 bases fit TRBD1. The germline CDR1 and CDR2 sequences are SQVTM and ANQGSEA. Trimming took 4 bases from V and 6 from J; bases not matched to a gene: 8. This CDR3 region has 13 residues. CDR3 sequence reads: CSVVGTGFAEQYF. CDR3 in DNA: TGCAGCGTTGTAGGGACAGGATTCGCCGAGCAGTACTTC.

V is TRBV18 and J is TRBJ2-7, with TRBD2 matching 15 bases. With 6 bases clipped from V and 5 bases from J, the junction kept 8 bases outside the gene matches. CDR3 length equals 16 residues. Per germline, CDR1 KGHSH and CDR2 LQKENI. CDR3 in DNA: TGTGCCAGCTCTCCCGGACTAGCGGGAGGGGTCAACGAGCAGTACTTC. Translation: CASSPGLAGGVNEQYF. Using reference TRBV18 and TRBJ2-7 for the parts outside the CDR3, the full variable domain is NAGVMQNPRHLVRRRGQEARLRCSPMKGHSHVYWYRQLPEEGLKFMVYLQKENIIDESGMPKERFSAEFPKEGPSILRIQQVVRGDSAAYFCASSPGLAGGVNEQYFGPGTRLTVT.

Worth noting for this clone: It is likely a read error, because the conserved phenylalanine at the end of the CDR3 is missing. No DNA is shown, since the ends of the CDR3 on it are uncertain; the CDR3 is the one TCRdb lists. The chain uses TRBV3-1 (or the pseudogene TRBV3-2) and TRBJ1-2; the table's D call, TRBD1, has no DNA check behind it. CDR1 and CDR2 (germline): LGHDT, YNNKEL (reference sequence). The CDR3 totals 10 residues, both ends included. The CDR3 sequence: CASSQPGQLS.

This clone was counted a few times. This chain links TRBV27 with TRBJ2-5; TRBD1 matches at 8 bases. Germline V lookup: CDR1 MNHEY, CDR2 SMNVEV (reference sequence). CDR3 length: 14 residues. V lost 9 bases to trimming and J lost 5 bases; unmatched junction nucleotides: 11. CDR3 region: CARARTGSGETQYF. The CDR3 DNA is TGTGCCAGGGCTCGGACAGGGTCGGGGGAGACCCAGTACTTC.

The table lists this clone with a few counts. This chain joins TRBV2 and TRBJ1-4, with a weak D call TRBD1 (5 bases). Trimming took 8 bases from V and 5 from J, leaving 12 bases between them. Looked up from germline, CDR1 is SNHLY and CDR2 is FYNNEI. CDR3 length equals 13 residues. The CDR3 region is CASVPGSNEKLFF. The CDR3 DNA is TGTGCCAGCGTGCCAGGGTCGAATGAAAAACTGTTTTTT.

The chain recombines TRBV30 with TRBJ2-1; 12 nucleotides agree with TRBD2. The germline gives CDR1 GTSNPN, CDR2 SVGIG (reference sequence). V lost 3 bases, J lost 4 bases, and 4 bases stayed unmatched. CDR3 length equals 15 residues. Written as DNA, the CDR3 is TGTGCCTGGAGCACTAGCGGGGGGATGTACAATGAGCAGTTCTTC. Translated: CAWSTSGGMYNEQFF.

This chain links TRBV24-1 with TRBJ2-3; D is uncertain. The CDR3 totals 15 residues. Germline CDR1 and CDR2: KGHDR and SFDVKD. The V gene lost 0 bases and the J gene lost 9 bases, with 15 bases spanning the gap. The CDR3: CATSDLRPVARTQYF. The DNA for the CDR3 is TGTGCCACCAGTGATTTGCGTCCCGTAGCTAGGACGCAGTATTTT.

This rearrangement joins TRBV19 to TRBJ2-5; D gene uncertain. The germline CDR1 and CDR2 sequences are LNHDA and SQIVND (reference sequence). The CDR3 consists of 13 residues. The ends were cut back, 3 bases at V and 5 bases at J, with 10 bases in the middle. CDR3 bases: TGTGCCAGTAGTATTGGGCAGGTGGAGACCCAGTACTTC. The encoded protein is CASSIGQVETQYF.

The V and J genes are TRBV7-9 and TRBJ2-7, with 7 bases identical to TRBD2. V lost 5 bases and J lost 0; bases outside the gene matches: 10. The CDR3 spans 16 residues. CDR1 and CDR2 from the germline V gene are SEHNR and FQNEAQ (reference sequence). DNA of the CDR3: TGTGCCAGCAGCCCGACCTCCCCTAGCGGCTCCTACGAGCAGTACTTC. This gives the protein CASSPTSPSGSYEQYF.

The chain is built from TRBV6-1 and TRBJ2-1, with D tentatively TRBD2 (5 bases). CDR1 and CDR2 from the germline V gene are MNHNS and SASEGT. The CDR3 loop spans 13 amino acids. Trimming removed 3 bases from V and 3 bases from J, with 6 bases in between. The CDR3 loop reads CASSETNYNEQFF. CDR3 bases: TGTGCCAGCAGTGAGACTAACTACAATGAGCAGTTCTTC.

The chain carries TRBV6-5 and TRBJ1-5, with D maybe TRBD1 (5 bases). The germline V gene has CDR1 MNHEY and CDR2 SVGAGI. Trimming shortened V by 7 bases and J by 0 bases, and 10 bases separated the two germline ends. The CDR3 is 14 residues long. In DNA form, the CDR3 reads TGTGCCAGCACCCCAGGGTCTAGCAATCAGCCCCAGCATTTT. This encodes CASTPGSSNQPQHF.

This chain joins TRBV7-9 and TRBJ1-4, with TRBD1 matching 9 bases. This CDR3 spans 13 amino acids. The V gene's germline CDR1 is SEHNR and CDR2 FQNEAQ (reference sequence). V was pared by 5 bases and J by 10 bases, with 5 bases of the junction left unmatched. The chain's CDR3 is CASSGTGWAKLFF. The CDR3 nucleotides read TGTGCCAGCAGCGGGACAGGGTGGGCAAAACTGTTTTTT.

The chain recombines TRBV27 with TRBJ2-5; D is ambiguous. The CDR3 loop spans 13 amino acids. With 3 bases removed from V and 5 bases from J, the gap between germline ends came to 10 bases. Germline V lookup: CDR1 MNHEY, CDR2 SMNVEV (reference sequence). CDR3 DNA: TGTGCCAGCAGTTTTCAAGCACAGGAGACCCAGTACTTC. Its translation is CASSFQAQETQYF.

This rearrangement joins TRBV11-2 to TRBJ2-7, with 7 bases that match TRBD2. With V trimmed by 0 bases and J by 7 bases, 12 bases remained unmatched. Per germline, CDR1 SGHAT and CDR2 FQNNGV. The CDR3 sequence is 16 residues long. The CDR3 DNA reads as TGTGCCAGCAGCTTAGATGAAAACTGGCCGGGGGGAGAGCAGTACTTC. Amino acids: CASSLDENWPGGEQYF.

The CDR3 reads CASSERTGRADTQYF. The CDR3 nucleotides read TGCGCCAGCAGTGAGCGGACAGGGCGGGCAGATACGCAGTATTTT. V gene TRBV10-1 combines with J gene TRBJ2-3; 8 bases agree with TRBD1. Germline loops: CDR1 WNHNN, CDR2 SYGVQD (reference sequence). With 2 bases clipped from V and 4 bases from J, the junction kept 5 bases outside the gene matches. This CDR3 has 15 residues.

The chain recombines TRBV11-2 with TRBJ2-5, with a tentative D call TRBD2 (5 bases). Germline-derived CDR1 and CDR2 are SGHAT and FQNNGV. Trimming cost V 1 base and J 3 bases, with 21 bases left between them. This CDR3 spans 18 amino acids. In DNA form, the CDR3 reads TGTGCCAGCAGCTTAGCTCGGACGGAGCGGTCAAGTAAAGAGACCCAGTACTTC. Protein sequence: CASSLARTERSSKETQYF.

V usage is TRBV5-1 and J usage is TRBJ2-7; D may be TRBD1 (5 bases). V lost 0 bases and J 1 base, leaving 11 bases between the germline ends. From germline, CDR1 is SGHRS and CDR2 YFSETQ. CDR3 length: 15 amino acids. The CDR3 reads CASSLGQTPSYEQYF. CDR3 nucleotides: TGCGCCAGCAGCTTGGGACAGACACCATCCTACGAGCAGTACTTC.

This sequence joins TRBV5-8 and TRBJ1-4, with a tentative D call TRBD1 (6 bases). The CDR3 is made up of 15 amino acids. The V end lost 4 bases, the J end lost 4 bases, and 14 bases lay between the germline ends. Germline V gene sequence: CDR1 SGHTS, CDR2 YDEGEE. CDR3 bases: TGTGCCAGCAGCCGCCGGACAGCCAGTAATGAAAAACTGTTTTTT. Its translation is CASSRRTASNEKLFF.

The table lists this clone with a count of one. The V call is TRBV19, the J call TRBJ2-1; no definite D call. Germline assignment: CDR1 LNHDA and CDR2 SQIVND (reference sequence). The CDR3 is made up of 13 amino acids. Trimming left V 4 bases short and J 8 bases short, with 12 bases between. CDR3 sequence: CASSTLDRDEQFF. The CDR3 DNA reads as TGTGCCAGTAGTACTTTGGATCGGGATGAGCAGTTCTTC. Filled out from reference TRBV19 and TRBJ2-1, the complete variable domain reads DGGITQSPKYLFRKEGQNVTLSCEQNLNHDAMYWYRQDPGQGLRLIYYSQIVNDFQKGDIAEGYSVSREKKESFPLTVTSAQKNPTAFYLCASSTLDRDEQFFGPGTRLTVL.

The rearrangement uses TRBV4-2 and TRBJ2-7; 11 bases are a match to TRBD2. Germline V gene data show CDR1 as LGHNA and CDR2 as YNFKEQ. With V trimmed by 1 base and J by 4 bases, 21 bases remained unmatched. CDR3 length: 21 amino acids. The CDR3, as DNA: TGTGCCAGCAGCCAAGGCTACGACCTAGCGGGAGGCAAAACAAAACTTTACGAGCAGTACTTC. Residues: CASSQGYDLAGGKTKLYEQYF.

The V gene is TRBV15, the J gene TRBJ2-3; no clear D. CDR3 length: 14 residues. The germline V gene encodes CDR1 LNHNV and CDR2 YYDKDF (reference sequence). V lost 1 base and J 3 bases, leaving 8 bases between the germline ends. The CDR3 sequence is CATSRGLSTDTQYF. The CDR3 nucleotides are TGTGCCACCAGCAGAGGGCTCAGTACAGATACGCAGTATTTT.